This T cell receptor beta chain emerged from a study of CD8+CD57+ T cells in acquired aplastic anemia. On the study more broadly: Recorded DNA amounts for sorted CD4+ and CD8+ cells had an average of around 3 ug.

In germline, CDR1 is LNHDA, CDR2 SQIVND (reference sequence). V trimming: 5 bases; J trimming: 4 bases; junction bases outside the gene matches: 7. This CDR3 is built from 15 residues. On this clonotype itself: As yet, its antigen is unknown.

The TCR beta profiling, which covered VDJ combination and CDR3 sequence, was carried out using genomic DNA as the template. TCRdb re-analysed the reads in MiXCR, keeping a single row per CDR3 protein. This table has some 200,000 distinct CDR3 sequences, around 60% appearing once. Study observations and caveats: There were some 30 CD8+ CDR3 sequences that occurred in both patients and controls.

This receptor was taken from a human donor in good health. Material: sorted CD4+, CD8+, or CD8+CD57+ T cells (not recorded which) from PBMCs. The chain couples TRBV19 to TRBJ2-1; 8 bases line up with TRBD2. The CDR3 sequence: CASSDSGGLYNEQFF. Written as DNA, the CDR3 is TGTGCCAGTAGTGACAGCGGGGGATTGTACAATGAGCAGTTCTTC.